The clone carrying this T cell receptor beta chain appeared a few times. Antigen: not known. The source of the sample is a study of cytomegalovirus exposure and HLA in healthy donors. 13 Jbeta primers and 60 Vbeta primers were used for the PCR. TCRdb keeps only in-frame clones here, not all; method: immunoSEQ multiplex PCR. The sample holds about 110,000 clones; around 70% are singletons and the top ten take about 5.5%. The study's findings and limits: A classifier reportedly called cytomegalovirus status with high sensitivity and specificity.

This TCR was sampled from a woman between 65 and 79 years old in good health and CMV-seropositive. The specimen was PBMCs.

CDR3 amino acids: CASSLWSTQYF. The CDR3, as DNA: TGTGCCAGCAGCTTATGGAGCACCCAGTACTTC. J is TRBJ2-5 and V is TRBV7-6; D not resolved. This CDR3 spans 11 amino acids. V gave up 2 bases and J gave up 8 bases, with 6 bases separating them. Germline assignment: CDR1 SGHVS and CDR2 FNYEAQ.